This T cell receptor (beta chain) was sequenced during a study of human T cells and chemical hapten exposure. Study results and limitations: Those TCRs sitting above 1 in 1000 frequency stayed the same with DPC sensitization.

Trimming shortened V by 3 bases and J by 2 bases, and 8 bases separated the two germline ends. CDR3 size: 13 residues. Described time point: pre-sensitization, week 0. Documented treatment: therapeutic diphenylcyclopropenone sensitization with weekly scalp DPC. Unfractionated whole blood served as the source for total RNA extraction. With respect to this clonotype: Its antigen is unidentified.

TCRdb reanalysed the RACE reads using MiXCR and keeps one entry per CDR3 protein. The data contain approximately 52,000 distinct CDR3 sequences, 8.5% to 10% of them seen just once; the ten biggest clones take up 8.5% to 10%. V is TRBV12-3 or TRBV12-4 and J is TRBJ2-7; a possible D gene is TRBD2 (5 bases). The material sequenced was whole blood, taken in connection with sensitization to the hapten diphenylcyclopropenone (DPC). The source of this sequence is a woman between 25 and 40 years old with alopecia areata. Some clones in this sample may be carry-over from other donors' samples. The CDR3 region is CASSFGVTYEQYF. CDR3 DNA: TGTGCCAGCAGTTTCGGGGTAACCTACGAGCAGTACTTC.